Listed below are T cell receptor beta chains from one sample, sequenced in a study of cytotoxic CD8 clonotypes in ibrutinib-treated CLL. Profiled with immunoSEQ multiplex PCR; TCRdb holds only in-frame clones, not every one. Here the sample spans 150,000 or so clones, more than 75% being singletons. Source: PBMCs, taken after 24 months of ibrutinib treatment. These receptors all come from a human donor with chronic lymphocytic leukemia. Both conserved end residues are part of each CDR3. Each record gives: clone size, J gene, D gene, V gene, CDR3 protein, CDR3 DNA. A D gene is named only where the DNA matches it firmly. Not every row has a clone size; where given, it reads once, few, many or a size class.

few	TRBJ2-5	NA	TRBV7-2	CASSLVGLAPQETQYF	TGTGCCAGCAGCTTAGTAGGATTAGCGCCCCAAGAGACCCAGTACTTC
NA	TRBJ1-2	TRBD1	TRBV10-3	CAISGGTGSGGYGYTF	TGTGCCATCAGTGGTGGGACAGGGTCAGGTGGCTATGGCTACACCTTC
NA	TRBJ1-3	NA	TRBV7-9	CASTLPGNTIYF	TGTGCCAGCACCCTGCCTGGAAACACCATATATTTT
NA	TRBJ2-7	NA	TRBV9	CASSVGGNSYEQYF	TGTGCCAGCAGCGTAGGCGGGAACTCCTACGAGCAGTACTTC
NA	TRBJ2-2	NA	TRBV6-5	CASSYSRADGELFF	TGTGCCAGCAGTTACTCGAGGGCGGACGGGGAGCTGTTTTTT
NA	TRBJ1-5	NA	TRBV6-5	CASSYSRGGQPQHF	TGTGCCAGCAGTTACTCGAGGGGGGGTCAGCCCCAGCATTTT
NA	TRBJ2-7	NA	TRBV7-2	CASGPQGGEQYF	TGTGCCAGCGGCCCCCAGGGTGGCGAGCAGTACTTC
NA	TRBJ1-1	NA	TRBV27	CASSFSGTEAFF	TGTGCCAGCAGTTTTTCTGGTACTGAAGCTTTCTTT
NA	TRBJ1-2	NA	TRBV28	CASSPPTRLYGYTF	TGTGCCAGCAGTCCCCCGACAAGACTTTATGGCTACACCTTC
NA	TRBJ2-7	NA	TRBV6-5	CASSPDSPYEQYF	TGTGCCAGCAGTCCGGACAGTCCCTACGAGCAGTACTTC
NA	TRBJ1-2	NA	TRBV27	CASSPTGIRGYTF	TGTGCCAGCAGTCCCACAGGGATTCGGGGCTACACCTTC
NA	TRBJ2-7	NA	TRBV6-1	CASSEGVALRVGYEQYF	TGTGCCAGCAGTGAAGGGGTAGCGCTACGAGTGGGGTACGAGCAGTACTTC
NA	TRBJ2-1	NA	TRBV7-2	CASSLVLRWEQFF	TGTGCCAGCAGCTTAGTACTTCGGTGGGAGCAGTTCTTC
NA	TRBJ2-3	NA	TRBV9	CASSPAPTDTQYF	TGTGCCAGCAGCCCCGCCCCGACAGATACGCAGTATTTT
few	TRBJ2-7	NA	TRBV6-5	CASTPDPRGDYEQYF	TGTGCCAGCACCCCGGACCCCCGAGGGGACTACGAGCAGTACTTC
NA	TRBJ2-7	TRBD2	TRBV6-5	CASSSLWGTIYEQYF	TGTGCCAGCAGCAGTCTGTGGGGGACTATCTACGAGCAGTACTTC
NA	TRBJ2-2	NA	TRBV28	CASGATNTGELFF	TGTGCCAGCGGGGCGACAAACACCGGGGAGCTGTTTTTT
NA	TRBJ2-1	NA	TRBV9	CASSVGGPSSYNEQFF	TGTGCCAGCAGCGTAGGGGGGCCCAGCTCCTACAATGAGCAGTTCTTC
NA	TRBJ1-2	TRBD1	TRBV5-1	CASRPEGAGGYTF	TGCGCCAGCCGACCGGAGGGGGCGGGGGGCTACACCTTC
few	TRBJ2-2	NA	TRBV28	CASNPGTANTGELFF	TGTGCCAGCAACCCGGGCACTGCGAACACCGGGGAGCTGTTTTTT
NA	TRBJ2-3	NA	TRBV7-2	CASSPSGVADTQYF	TGTGCCAGCAGCCCCAGCGGTGTTGCAGATACGCAGTATTTT
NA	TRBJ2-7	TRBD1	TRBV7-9	CASSPSRDSEQYF	TGTGCCAGCAGCCCGTCCCGGGACAGCGAGCAGTACTTC
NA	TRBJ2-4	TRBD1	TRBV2	CASSERKGASDIQYF	TGTGCCAGCAGTGAAAGGAAGGGGGCCTCGGACATTCAGTACTTC
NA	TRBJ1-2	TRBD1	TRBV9	CASSVGQGAGGYTF	TGTGCCAGCAGCGTAGGGCAGGGGGCTGGTGGCTACACCTTC
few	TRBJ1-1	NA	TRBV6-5	CASSYSAGMNTEAFF	TGTGCCAGCAGTTACTCGGCAGGAATGAACACTGAAGCTTTCTTT
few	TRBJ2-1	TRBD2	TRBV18	CASTAGLNNEQFF	TGTGCCAGCACAGCGGGACTAAACAATGAGCAGTTCTTC
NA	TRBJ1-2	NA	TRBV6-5	CASSYLAGVGYTF	TGTGCCAGCAGTTACTTGGCAGGGGTAGGCTACACCTTC
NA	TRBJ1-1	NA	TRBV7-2	CASSHWGGPSGGPEGAFF	TGTGCCAGCAGCCACTGGGGGGGACCTTCCGGAGGACCGGAGGGAGCTTTCTTT
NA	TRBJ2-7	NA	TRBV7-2	CAPPDEQYF	TGTGCTCCGCCAGACGAGCAGTACTTC
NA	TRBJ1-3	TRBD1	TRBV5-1	CASSRDRPGNTIYF	TGCGCCAGCAGCCGGGACAGGCCTGGAAACACCATATATTTT
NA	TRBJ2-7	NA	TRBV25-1	CASSSGGLPYEQYF	TGTGCCAGCAGTTCGGGGGGCCTCCCCTACGAGCAGTACTTC
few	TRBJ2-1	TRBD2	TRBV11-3	CASSSGLAYNEQFF	TGTGCCAGCAGCTCGGGACTAGCCTACAATGAGCAGTTCTTC
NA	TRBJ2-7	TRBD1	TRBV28	CASPSRDRAHAYEQYF	TGTGCCAGCCCGTCCCGGGACAGGGCCCATGCCTACGAGCAGTACTTC
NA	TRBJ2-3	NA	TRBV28	CASSLSRDPDTQYF	TGTGCCAGCAGTTTAAGCCGGGATCCAGATACGCAGTATTTT
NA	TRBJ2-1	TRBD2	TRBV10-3	CAISESPPGLAGGGEQFF	TGTGCCATCAGTGAGTCCCCCCCGGGACTAGCGGGGGGCGGTGAGCAGTTCTTC
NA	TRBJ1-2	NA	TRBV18	CASSPNLRGYTF	TGTGCCAGCTCACCCAATCTCCGTGGCTACACCTTC
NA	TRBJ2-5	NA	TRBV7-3	CASSPPGQETQYF	TGTGCCAGCAGCCCCCCGGGGCAAGAGACCCAGTACTTC
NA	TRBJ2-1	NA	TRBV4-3	CASSLRASPLTYNEQFF	TGCGCCAGCAGCCTCAGGGCTAGCCCCCTGACCTACAATGAGCAGTTCTTC
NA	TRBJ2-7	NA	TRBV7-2	CASSLAIPTYEQYF	TGTGCCAGCAGCTTAGCGATCCCGACATACGAGCAGTACTTC
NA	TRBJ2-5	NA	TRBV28	CATNPLGETQYF	TGTGCCACCAACCCCCTTGGCGAGACCCAGTACTTC
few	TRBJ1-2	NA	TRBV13	CASGPGPSYGYTF	TGTGCCAGCGGCCCCGGGCCCTCCTATGGCTACACCTTC
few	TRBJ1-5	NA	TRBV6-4	CASSDSRWAGDRPMEVQPQHF	TGTGCCAGCAGTGACTCGAGGTGGGCCGGCGACAGACCAATGGAGGTTCAGCCCCAGCATTTT
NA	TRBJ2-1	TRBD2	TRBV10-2	CASKWLASGGARSYNEQFF	TGCGCCAGCAAGTGGTTGGCTAGCGGGGGGGCCCGATCCTACAATGAGCAGTTCTTC
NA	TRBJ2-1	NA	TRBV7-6	CASSLVVPDDEQFF	TGTGCCAGCAGCTTAGTGGTCCCGGATGATGAGCAGTTCTTC
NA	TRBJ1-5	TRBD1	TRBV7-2	CASSPGQGHNQPQHF	TGTGCCAGCAGCCCTGGACAGGGGCACAATCAGCCCCAGCATTTT
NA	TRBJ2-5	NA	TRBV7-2	CASSLGAGEETQYF	TGTGCCAGCAGCTTAGGGGCAGGCGAAGAGACCCAGTACTTC
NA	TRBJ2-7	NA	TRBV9	CASSPSGGWYEQYF	TGTGCCAGCAGCCCCAGTGGGGGGTGGTACGAGCAGTACTTC
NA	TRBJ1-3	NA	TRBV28	CASSSGAAGKAAIYF	TGTGCCAGCAGTTCTGGTGCGGCAGGGAAGGCGGCCATATATTTT
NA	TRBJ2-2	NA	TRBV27	CASRPRGAANTGELFF	TGTGCCAGCAGACCCCGAGGGGCCGCGAACACCGGGGAGCTGTTTTTT
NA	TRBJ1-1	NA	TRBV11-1	CASSLGGIGTEAFF	TGTGCCAGCAGCCTGGGGGGGATTGGGACTGAAGCTTTCTTT
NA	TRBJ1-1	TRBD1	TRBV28	CASSSGQGAFF	TGTGCCAGCAGTTCGGGACAGGGAGCTTTCTTT
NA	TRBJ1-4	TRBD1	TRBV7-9	CASSSAGQANEKLFF	TGTGCCAGCAGCTCGGCCGGACAGGCGAATGAAAAACTGTTTTTT